This TCR beta chain was recorded in a study of response to subunit inactivated influenza vaccine. Study-wide results and limits: Each seasonal influenza vaccination, the authors suggested, recruits few new T cells.

Germline values: CDR1 KGHSH, CDR2 LQKENI. The CDR3 is 13 amino acids. The ends were cut back, 8 bases at V and 2 bases at J, with 13 bases in the middle. TCRdb itself ran the RT-PCR reads through MiXCR, one entry per CDR3 protein. Of approximately 500,000 distinct CDR3 sequences in the sample, around 15% were seen once. This clonotype was detected ten times or more. Its antigen remains unknown. The rearrangement joins TRBV18 to TRBJ2-7; possibly TRBD2 for D (5 bases). Sequencing was performed on PBMCs from blood, taken about 13 days after vaccination. The sequence derives from a man aged 50 to 60 who received an inactivated influenza vaccine. CDR3 nucleotides: TGTGCCAGCAGTCCCGGGGTCACCTACGAGCAGTACTTC. This encodes CASSPGVTYEQYF.